Presented here are 10 T cell receptor beta chains from one specimen sequenced in a study of cytomegalovirus exposure and HLA in healthy donors. It was with 60 Vbeta and 13 Jbeta primers that the PCR ran. The data were produced by immunoSEQ multiplex PCR, yet TCRdb's version contains in-frame clones alone and is incomplete. The sample yields 150,000 to 200,000 clones, 81% seen once. Sequenced material: PBMCs. The source is a man aged 18-30 years in good health and CMV-seronegative.

The V gene is TRBV19, the J gene TRBJ2-3; the match to TRBD1 covers 7 bases. This CDR3 has 15 residues. Germline CDR1 and CDR2: LNHDA and SQIVND (reference sequence). The trim removed 5 bases at V and 2 bases at J, leaving 7 bases unmatched. This CDR3 reads CASSHSGQITDTQYF. The CDR3 DNA reads TGTGCCAGTAGTCATTCGGGACAGATCACAGATACGCAGTATTTT. Supplemented by reference TRBV19 and TRBJ2-3, the full variable domain reads DGGITQSPKYLFRKEGQNVTLSCEQNLNHDAMYWYRQDPGQGLRLIYYSQIVNDFQKGDIAEGYSVSREKKESFPLTVTSAQKNPTAFYLCASSHSGQITDTQYFGPGTRLTVL.

The chain links TRBV6-5 to TRBJ1-2; D gene unclear. This CDR3 region has 13 residues. Germline CDR1 MNHEY, CDR2 SVGAGI. V lost 8 bases and J 6 bases, leaving 16 bases between the germline ends. The CDR3 protein is CASFLLWWHGYTF. The CDR3 DNA reads as TGTGCCAGCTTCCTTCTCTGGTGGCATGGCTACACCTTC.

The chain couples TRBV19 to TRBJ2-1, with D perhaps TRBD1 (6 bases). The CDR3 length is 15 residues. V lost 1 base and J lost 4, with 11 bases in between. The germline gives CDR1 LNHDA, CDR2 SQIVND (reference sequence). CDR3 DNA: TGTGCCAGTAGTATAGTACAGGGTGATTACAATGAGCAGTTCTTC. Its protein product is CASSIVQGDYNEQFF.

The chain couples TRBV5-1 to TRBJ2-2; TRBD2 agrees at 11 bases. Losses at the gene ends were 4 bases for V and 0 bases for J; bases not matched to a gene: 8. The CDR3 has 18 residues. Per germline, CDR1 SGHRS and CDR2 YFSETQ. For the CDR3, the DNA is TGCGCCAGCAGCATCCATAGCGGGGGGGTCTCGAACACCGGGGAGCTGTTTTTT. The encoded protein is CASSIHSGGVSNTGELFF. Filled out from reference TRBV5-1 and TRBJ2-2, the complete variable domain reads KAGVTQTPRYLIKTRGQQVTLSCSPISGHRSVSWYQQTPGQGLQFLFEYFSETQRNKGNFPGRFSGRQFSNSRSEMNVSTLELGDSALYLCASSIHSGGVSNTGELFFGEGSRLTVL.

V gene TRBV2 combines with J gene TRBJ2-7; TRBD1 is a possible D gene (5 bases). The V end lost 4 bases, the J end lost 0 bases, and 16 bases lay between the germline ends. CDR1 and CDR2 from the germline V gene are SNHLY and FYNNEI. The CDR3 contains 16 residues. CDR3 in amino acids: CASSVRSGATSYEQYF. The CDR3 DNA reads TGTGCCAGCAGTGTCCGAAGTGGGGCTACCTCCTACGAGCAGTACTTC.

The J gene is TRBJ1-5, the V gene TRBV6-1; the D is unclear. This CDR3 region has 15 residues. V lost 5 bases and J 1 base, leaving 12 bases between the germline ends. Germline CDR1 is MNHNS and CDR2 is SASEGT. The CDR3 sequence: CASSKVDKSNQPQHF. DNA for the CDR3: TGTGCCAGCAGTAAGGTCGACAAGAGCAATCAGCCCCAGCATTTT.

This rearrangement joins TRBV10-2 to TRBJ1-5, with 7 bases matching TRBD1. There are 14 residues in the CDR3. J gave up 1 base and V 9 bases, and 6 bases lay outside the gene matches. Germline CDR1 is WSHSY and CDR2 is SAAADI. The CDR3 protein is CASRDRVSNQPQHF. The CDR3 region has the DNA TGCGCCAGTCGGGACAGAGTAAGCAATCAGCCCCAGCATTTT.

J is TRBJ2-7 and V is TRBV2; 10 bases are a match to TRBD1. Unmatched junction bases numbered 2, after V lost 3 bases and J lost 6 bases. CDR1 SNHLY and CDR2 FYNNEI come from the germline V gene. The CDR3 has 13 amino acids. The CDR3 spells CASSDRDRGEQYF. The CDR3 region has the DNA TGTGCCAGCAGTGACCGGGACAGGGGCGAGCAGTACTTC.

The chain links TRBV28 to TRBJ2-2, with 9 bases aligning to TRBD1. Germline assignment: CDR1 MDHEN and CDR2 SYDVKM. Trimming cost V 5 bases and J 5 bases; bases outside gene matches: 6. The CDR3 sequence is 15 residues long. The CDR3 nucleotides are TGTGCCAGCAGTCCGGGACAGGGCACAACCGGGGAGCTGTTTTTT. Amino acids: CASSPGQGTTGELFF.

This clone was counted once. V gene TRBV30 combines with J gene TRBJ2-5; weak D call: TRBD2 (7 bases). Germline CDR1 GTSNPN, CDR2 SVGIG (reference sequence). V lost 0 bases and J lost 5, with 13 bases in between. The CDR3 length is 14 residues. This CDR3 is CAWSVGGARETQYF. The DNA of the CDR3 is TGTGCCTGGAGTGTAGGGGGGGCCCGGGAGACCCAGTACTTC.